Listed here are 11 T cell receptor beta chains from one sample, sequenced in a study of control samples from healthy donors and cancer patients. Profiling relied on immunoSEQ multiplex PCR, and the TCRdb table lists in-frame clones only, not all of them. The sample comprises 150,000 to 180,000 clones, 94% of which are singletons, and approximately 5.5% rests with the top ten. The sequenced material came from blood. These receptor sequences come from a man aged 35 to 55 in good health.

The chain recombines TRBV5-1 with TRBJ2-7; TRBD2 might be the D (6 bases). V lost 0 bases, J lost 2 bases, and 9 bases lay in between. CDR3 size: 14 residues. Germline loops: CDR1 SGHRS, CDR2 YFSETQ. CDR3 residues: CASSLGSGAYEQYF. DNA of the CDR3: TGCGCCAGCAGCTTGGGGTCGGGAGCCTACGAGCAGTACTTC.

This rearrangement joins TRBV3-1 (or the pseudogene TRBV3-2) to TRBJ2-5, with TRBD2 matching 7 bases. J lost 2 bases, V lost 1 base, and 7 bases had no gene match. This CDR3 is built from 16 residues. Germline CDR1 and CDR2: LGHDT and YNNKEL (reference sequence). CDR3 in amino acids: CASSQVFGGGQETQYF. The CDR3 DNA sequence: TGTGCCAGCAGCCAAGTATTTGGCGGGGGTCAAGAGACCCAGTACTTC.

In its sample, this clone was seen a few times. The chain carries TRBV6-6 and TRBJ2-7; the D is unclear. Between the trimmed V and J ends, which lost 0 bases and 2 bases, there was a span of 11 bases. The CDR3 is 15 amino acids. Per the germline V gene, CDR1 is MNHNY and CDR2 is SVGAGI (reference sequence). The CDR3 sequence is CASSYSTRSPYEQYF. Here the CDR3 DNA reads TGTGCCAGCAGTTACTCGACAAGGAGCCCCTACGAGCAGTACTTC.

The chain employs TRBV27 and TRBJ2-7; D call uncertain. The V end lost 2 bases, the J end lost 0 bases, and 11 bases lay between the germline ends. Looked up from germline, CDR1 is MNHEY and CDR2 is SMNVEV (reference sequence). The CDR3 covers 15 residues. The CDR3 spells CASSLNYPDSYEQYF. The CDR3, as DNA: TGTGCCAGCAGTTTAAACTACCCGGACTCCTACGAGCAGTACTTC.

The chain links TRBV6-5 to TRBJ1-2; 9 nucleotides line up with TRBD1. CDR1 is MNHEY, CDR2 SVGAGI, per germline. The CDR3 runs 15 residues. V was clipped by 0 bases and J by 7 bases; unmatched bases: 6. This CDR3 reads CASSYSAGQGIGYTF. Written as DNA, the CDR3 is TGTGCCAGCAGTTACTCGGCGGGACAGGGCATTGGCTACACCTTC.

This chain connects TRBV4-1 to TRBJ1-1; D remains unclear. Germline-derived CDR1 and CDR2 are MGHRA and YSYEKL. V lost 0 bases and J lost 1, with 6 bases in between. CDR3 length: 14 residues. This CDR3 is CASSQERPNTEAFF. CDR3 DNA: TGCGCCAGCAGCCAAGAACGACCGAACACTGAAGCTTTCTTT.

CDR3 in DNA: TGCGCCAGCAGCGGAGCAGCGGGGGATGGGTACAATGAGCAGTTCTTC. The encoded protein is CASSGAAGDGYNEQFF. This chain joins TRBV4-3 and TRBJ2-1; TRBD2 matches at 8 bases. Germline V gives CDR1 LGHNA, CDR2 YSLEER. The V and J ends lost 5 bases and 4 bases, in that order; junction bases with no gene match: 10. The CDR3 consists of 16 residues.

In nucleotides, the CDR3 is TGTGCCAGCAGTGAAGCGACTAGCGGGGGCCCTTACAATGAGCAGTTCTTC. Its protein is CASSEATSGGPYNEQFF. V and J are TRBV6-1 and TRBJ2-1, with 12 bases matching TRBD2. Germline trimming cut 0 bases from V and 4 bases from J; bases unmatched to any gene: 4. CDR3 length: 17 amino acids. Germline V gene sequence: CDR1 MNHNS, CDR2 SASEGT.

The chain couples TRBV5-1 to TRBJ2-1, with 10 positions matching TRBD2. The CDR3 spans 16 residues. The germline CDR1 and CDR2 sequences are SGHRS and YFSETQ. Trimming took 4 bases from V and 7 from J; bases not matched to a gene: 11. Written as DNA, the CDR3 is TGCGCCAGCAGCCCCTGGACTAGCGGTCCGGGGAATGAGCAGTTCTTC. Amino acids: CASSPWTSGPGNEQFF.

The chain recombines TRBV10-2 with TRBJ1-1, with D unresolved. The germline V gene has CDR1 WSHSY and CDR2 SAAADI. CDR3 length: 13 residues. The V end lost 7 bases, the J end lost 8 bases, and 17 bases lay between the germline ends. CDR3 loop: CASIPYRGAEAFF. The CDR3, as DNA: TGCGCCAGCATCCCCTACAGAGGAGCCGAAGCTTTCTTT.

The chain has TRBV13 and TRBJ2-2, with TRBD1 matching 10 bases. Germline CDR1 reads PRHDT; CDR2 reads FYEKMQ (reference sequence). V dropped 5 bases and J dropped 5; count of bases not matched to a gene: 8. CDR3 length equals 16 residues. The chain's CDR3 is CASSNYGQGETGELFF. Here the CDR3 DNA reads TGTGCCAGCAGCAACTACGGACAGGGGGAAACCGGGGAGCTGTTTTTT.